This T cell receptor (beta chain) originates from a study of cytomegalovirus exposure and HLA in healthy donors. Study in general: There were more than 350 genotyped donors. Of these, roughly 84% fell in the genetic ancestry cluster associated with self-reported Caucasian donors.

Whole-study findings and limits: It was 160 or so TCR beta chains that were listed as cytomegalovirus-associated. Both high specificity and high sensitivity reportedly marked the classifier's diagnosis of cytomegalovirus status. The study assumed roughly uniform donor sequencing depth for presence/absence analyses.

The CDR3 contains 12 residues. Germline V gene data show CDR1 as LNHNV and CDR2 as YYDKDF (reference sequence). V dropped 4 bases and J dropped 5 bases, with 6 bases sitting between them. 60 Vbeta and 13 Jbeta primers were used in PCR. Data came from immunoSEQ multiplex PCR; TCRdb stores just in-frame clones and leaves some out. The table includes about 160,000 clones, around 85% detected once. In the case of this clone: No antigen is known for it.

The source is a man aged 35-49 years in good health and CMV-seronegative. Sequencing was done on a sample of PBMCs. This chain connects TRBV15 to TRBJ1-5, with unresolved D. DNA of the CDR3: TGTGCCACCAGCATGACTCATCAGCCCCAGCATTTT. Translation: CATSMTHQPQHF.